This T cell receptor beta chain was retrieved from a study of shared clonotypes between healthy human individuals. Study-level results: How much donors shared clonotypes was expected to be affected by sequencing depth. Specimens sampled were limited to blood, with tissue repertoires likely differing. Generation probability values for non-shared clonotypes were lower than those for clonotypes shared by all four donors.

The authors distributed each subset's genomic DNA evenly over several immunoSEQ plates. Only in-frame clones appear in the TCRdb table, and some are missing; sequencing was by immunoSEQ multiplex PCR. Among about 2.2 million clones, 93% were seen once, and the ten largest hold under 2%. Remarks on this clone: Its antigen remains unknown.

Terminally differentiated effector memory CD45RA+ cells were excluded from the naive CD8 cells, which were CD45RO-negative and positively selected for CCR7. Germline V gene sequence: CDR1 SGHAT, CDR2 FQNNGV. V was cut by 3 bases and J by 4 bases, with 20 bases left in between. This CDR3 spans 17 amino acids. Material for sequencing was naive CD8+ T cells from PBMCs. V usage is TRBV11-2 and J usage is TRBJ2-3; D not resolved. The sequence came from a man aged 18 to 29 in good health. Some clones in this sample may be carry-over from other donors' samples. The CDR3 DNA sequence: TGTGCCAGCAGCTTCAGCCCGGACGGTGGTGGCGCAGATACGCAGTATTTT. Amino acids: CASSFSPDGGGADTQYF.